Presented here are 29 T cell receptor beta chains from one specimen sequenced in a study of blood T cell repertoires in COVID-19. Assay: immunoSEQ multiplex PCR; the TCRdb copy retains only in-frame clones and omits some. The profile shows about 64,000 clones, roughly 93% of them singletons. The specimen was peripheral blood. These receptor sequences come from a human donor in a cohort sampled during active COVID-19.

This clone has only one observation. The CDR3, as DNA: TGTGCCAGCAGCTTAGAACGGTTTCCCCACAATGAGCAGTTCTTC. Amino acid sequence: CASSLERFPHNEQFF. The chain carries TRBV7-9 and TRBJ2-1, with D unclear. This CDR3 region has 15 residues. Germline CDR1 and CDR2: SEHNR and FQNEAQ (reference sequence). V lost 1 base to trimming and J lost 5 bases, with 12 bases between them.

This rearrangement joins TRBV7-9 to TRBJ2-3; 10 bases agree with TRBD2. Germline CDR1 SEHNR, CDR2 FQNEAQ (reference sequence). This CDR3 spans 17 amino acids. V lost 1 base and J lost 1; bases outside the gene matches: 5. Here the CDR3 DNA reads TGTGCCAGCAGCTTAGGAACAGGGACTAGCGGCACAGATACGCAGTATTTT. Protein: CASSLGTGTSGTDTQYF.

This chain connects TRBV18 to TRBJ2-6, with TRBD1 as a possible D gene (5 bases). CDR1 and CDR2 (germline): KGHSH, LQKENI. Trimming stripped 5 bases from V and 0 bases from J, with 8 bases between. There are 15 residues in the CDR3. The CDR3 here is CASSSRDSGANVLTF. The CDR3 DNA is TGTGCCAGCTCATCCAGGGACTCTGGGGCCAACGTCCTGACTTTC.

The rearrangement links TRBV10-3 to TRBJ2-2; D remains ambiguous. The CDR3 totals 12 residues. Per the germline V gene, CDR1 is ENHRY and CDR2 is SYGVKD. The V end was cut by 7 bases, the J end by 3 bases, with 6 bases between. CDR3 loop: CAITLDTGELFF. CDR3 nucleotides: TGTGCCATCACGCTAGACACCGGGGAGCTGTTTTTT.

The gene calls are TRBV6-5 and TRBJ2-7; 10 bases are shared with TRBD1. This CDR3 comprises 14 residues. Looked up from germline, CDR1 is MNHEY and CDR2 is SVGAGI. V lost 2 bases and J lost 3; bases outside the gene matches: 1. The CDR3 here is CASSYRDRGYEQYF. As DNA, the CDR3 is TGTGCCAGCAGTTACCGGGACAGGGGCTACGAGCAGTACTTC.

This clone appeared a single time. The V and J genes are TRBV5-4 and TRBJ1-3; 7 positions match TRBD1. After removal of 0 bases from V and 2 bases from J, the junction contained 2 bases not matched to a gene. The germline CDR1 and CDR2 sequences are SGHNT and YYREEE (reference sequence). The CDR3 runs to 15 residues. The CDR3 DNA sequence: TGTGCCAGCAGCTTGGGGCAGGGGGCTGGAAACACCATATATTTT. Residues: CASSLGQGAGNTIYF.

The chain recombines TRBV10-3 with TRBJ1-1; 7 nucleotides match TRBD1. CDR3 length: 13 residues. The V and J ends lost 5 bases and 7 bases, in that order; junction bases with no gene match: 7. Germline V CDR1 and CDR2: ENHRY, SYGVKD. The CDR3 spells CAISPLGQFEAFF. CDR3 in DNA: TGTGCCATCAGTCCCCTGGGACAGTTTGAAGCTTTCTTT.

The rearrangement joins TRBV2 to TRBJ2-5; D is unclear. The CDR3 extends over 11 amino acids. The V and J ends lost 1 base and 11 bases respectively, with 8 bases between them. Per the germline V gene, CDR1 is SNHLY and CDR2 is FYNNEI. The DNA of the CDR3 is TGTGCCAGCAGTGAAGGGGTCGGGCAGTACTTC. Protein: CASSEGVGQYF.

The genes are TRBV6-1 and TRBJ2-1, with a tentative D call TRBD2 (7 bases). The length of the CDR3 is 20 residues. The germline CDR1 and CDR2 sequences are MNHNS and SASEGT. Trimming removed 1 base from V and 5 bases from J, with 27 bases in between. CDR3 in amino acids: CASSEVGGRDGQRRHNEQFF. The DNA of the CDR3 is TGTGCCAGCAGTGAAGTGGGGGGGCGAGATGGCCAAAGGAGACACAATGAGCAGTTCTTC.

This clone is a singleton in its sample. The chain combines TRBV11-3 with TRBJ1-4; no clear D gene. This CDR3 is built from 15 residues. V was clipped by 1 base and J by 0 bases, with 6 bases between them. Germline CDR1 reads SGHNT; CDR2 reads YENEEA. The CDR3 bases are TGTGCCAGCAGCTTAGGGGCCGCAACTAATGAAAAACTGTTTTTT. Amino acids: CASSLGAATNEKLFF.

This clone was detected a few times. The chain uses TRBV5-1 and TRBJ1-6; D might be TRBD1 (6 bases). There are 16 residues in the CDR3. V was trimmed by 4 bases and J by 6 bases, leaving 17 bases between them. CDR1 SGHRS and CDR2 YFSETQ come from the germline V gene. CDR3 bases: TGCGCCAGCAGCCGGTCGTGGGGACAAACTAATTCACCCCTCCACTTT. Amino acids: CASSRSWGQTNSPLHF.

The rearrangement links TRBV11-3 to TRBJ2-3, with D possibly being TRBD2 (6 bases). CDR1 is SGHNT and CDR2 is YENEEA in the germline V gene. Trimming pared 1 base from V and 5 bases from J, leaving 16 bases between. The CDR3 is made up of 16 amino acids. CDR3 in DNA: TGTGCCAGCAGCTTAGGGGACTCCCTCGGCGGAGATACGCAGTATTTT. Translated: CASSLGDSLGGDTQYF.

The rearrangement links TRBV19 to TRBJ2-1; the D is unclear. The CDR3 is made up of 15 amino acids. With 0 bases removed from V and 0 bases from J, the gap between germline ends came to 6 bases. Germline V lookup: CDR1 LNHDA, CDR2 SQIVND (reference sequence). The CDR3 is CASSIDPSSYNEQFF. The CDR3 bases are TGTGCCAGTAGTATAGATCCCAGCTCCTACAATGAGCAGTTCTTC.

The chain recombines TRBV18 with TRBJ2-4; D uncertain. Trimming pared 1 base from V and 3 bases from J, leaving 7 bases between. Germline lookup yields CDR1 KGHSH and CDR2 LQKENI. The CDR3 runs to 14 residues. The CDR3 spells CASSPRQVKNIQYF. The CDR3 DNA follows: TGTGCCAGCTCACCACGGCAGGTCAAAAACATTCAGTACTTC.

This chain connects TRBV7-3 to TRBJ2-1; 8 bases line up with TRBD2. This CDR3 has 15 residues. The V and J ends lost 5 bases and 2 bases, in that order; junction bases with no gene match: 5. The germline V gene has CDR1 SGHTA and CDR2 FQGTGA. CDR3 sequence (DNA): TGTGCCAGCAGCCGCCTAGCGGGCCCCTACAATGAGCAGTTCTTC. It translates to CASSRLAGPYNEQFF.

The chain carries TRBV28 and TRBJ2-5, with D possibly TRBD1 on 7 matching bases. The V gene's germline CDR1 is MDHEN and CDR2 SYDVKM. Trimming cost V 3 bases and J 4 bases, with 12 bases left between them. CDR3 length: 14 residues. CDR3 DNA: TGTGCCAGCAGTTTCCTCCAGGGGGGAGAGACCCAGTACTTC. This sequence encodes CASSFLQGGETQYF.

The chain is built from TRBV2 and TRBJ2-7, with 9 bases lining up with TRBD2. CDR1 and CDR2 from the germline V gene are SNHLY and FYNNEI. V shed 2 bases and J 3 bases; nucleotides not matched to a gene: 5. The CDR3 loop spans 15 amino acids. The CDR3 nucleotides are TGTGCCAGCAGTGAATCGCCTAGCGGGATCTACGAGCAGTACTTC. Its translation: CASSESPSGIYEQYF. The whole variable domain, remainder taken from reference TRBV2 and TRBJ2-7, is EPEVTQTPSHQVTQMGQEVILRCVPISNHLYFYWYRQILGQKVEFLVSFYNNEISEKSEIFDDQFSVERPDGSNFTLKIRSTKLEDSAMYFCASSESPSGIYEQYFGPGTRLTVT.

Notes on this clone: One junction end does not reproduce the germline sequence, and a read error may be involved. The J gene is TRBJ1-2, the V gene TRBV4-3, with 8 bases that match TRBD1. The CDR3 contains 15 residues. Germline V gene data show CDR1 as LGHNA and CDR2 as YSLEER. The CDR3 bases are TGCGCCAGCAGCCAATCGGGGACAGGCTGGCTGGCCTTATCTTTC. Protein product: CASSQSGTGWLALSF.

J is TRBJ2-4 and V is TRBV7-8; 7 bases are shared with TRBD2. The CDR3 extends over 17 amino acids. V lost 2 bases to trimming and J lost 2 bases; unmatched junction nucleotides: 9. Germline V gene data show CDR1 as SGHVS and CDR2 as FQNEAQ. The CDR3: CASSLHGSGTTKNIQYF. DNA for the CDR3: TGTGCCAGCAGCTTACACGGGTCGGGGACTACCAAAAACATTCAGTACTTC.

The DNA of the CDR3 is TGTGCCAGCAGTTACTCGCGGGTATACGACGAGCAGTACTTC. It is translated as CASSYSRVYDEQYF. The chain couples TRBV6-5 to TRBJ2-7; D might be TRBD2 (5 bases). The CDR3 is 14 amino acids. Trimming left V 0 bases short and J 5 bases short, with 11 bases between. Germline CDR1 is MNHEY and CDR2 is SVGAGI.

The chain links TRBV10-1 to TRBJ2-3, with TRBD1 as a possible D gene (7 bases). This CDR3 has 14 amino acids. V lost 9 bases to trimming and J lost 0 bases, with 13 bases between them. The V gene's germline CDR1 is WNHNN and CDR2 SYGVQD (reference sequence). The CDR3 bases are TGCGCCAGACAGGGGACTCCTAGCACAGATACGCAGTATTTT. Its protein is CARQGTPSTDTQYF.

The chain joins TRBV4-3 to TRBJ1-4, with 9 bases identical to TRBD1. Germline V gives CDR1 LGHNA, CDR2 YSLEER. V was clipped by 4 bases and J by 12 bases; unmatched bases: 9. The CDR3 loop spans 14 amino acids. The chain's CDR3 is CASSLRQGGGELFF. The DNA for the CDR3 is TGCGCCAGCAGCCTAAGACAGGGGGGAGGTGAACTGTTTTTT.

The genes are TRBV6-5 and TRBJ2-5, with TRBD2 identical over 7 bases. Germline V gene lookup returns CDR1 MNHEY and CDR2 SVGAGI. Unmatched junction bases numbered 7, after V lost 6 bases and J lost 0 bases. This CDR3 has 15 amino acids. The CDR3 sequence: CASSRSGPYQETQYF. The CDR3 DNA sequence: TGTGCCAGCAGCCGTAGCGGGCCCTACCAAGAGACCCAGTACTTC.

V is TRBV10-3 and J is TRBJ2-7; a possible D gene is TRBD1 (6 bases). Germline CDR1 ENHRY, CDR2 SYGVKD. The CDR3 runs to 15 residues. Trimming removed 6 bases from V and 0 bases from J, with 15 bases in between. DNA for the CDR3: TGTGCCATCAGCCAAGGGGGACGCAGCTCCTACGAGCAGTACTTC. Translating it yields CAISQGGRSSYEQYF.

V and J are TRBV19 and TRBJ2-7; 8 bases line up with TRBD1. The germline V gene encodes CDR1 LNHDA and CDR2 SQIVND (reference sequence). The CDR3 runs 15 residues. V shed 7 bases and J 4 bases; nucleotides not matched to a gene: 12. The CDR3 sequence: CASTSAAGGSYEQYF. In DNA form, the CDR3 reads TGTGCCAGTACCTCCGCCGCAGGGGGCAGTTACGAGCAGTACTTC.

The rearrangement links TRBV4-2 to TRBJ2-5; D perhaps matches TRBD1 (6 bases). Deletions cut 0 bases from V and 5 bases from J, with 19 bases between. The CDR3 is made up of 17 amino acids. Germline V gene lookup returns CDR1 LGHNA and CDR2 YNFKEQ. This chain's CDR3 is CASSQEQGSPLSETQYF. CDR3 sequence (DNA): TGTGCCAGCAGCCAAGAACAGGGTTCCCCACTATCTGAGACCCAGTACTTC.

This clone has just one count. The chain uses TRBV6-5 and TRBJ1-2; no definite D call. The CDR3 is 14 amino acids. In germline, CDR1 is MNHEY, CDR2 SVGAGI. Deletions cut 6 bases from V and 2 bases from J, with 13 bases between. CDR3 sequence: CASSLGRENYGYTF. The CDR3 DNA sequence: TGTGCCAGCAGCCTGGGGAGAGAAAACTATGGCTACACCTTC.

V gene TRBV4-1 combines with J gene TRBJ1-1; D not certain. Trimming shortened V by 0 bases and J by 7 bases, and 15 bases separated the two germline ends. From germline, CDR1 is MGHRA and CDR2 YSYEKL. The CDR3 covers 15 residues. In DNA, the CDR3 is TGCGCCAGCAGCCAAGAGTATTCGGGGAACCGTGAAGCTTTCTTT. It yields the protein CASSQEYSGNREAFF.

The chain combines TRBV6-5 with TRBJ2-5, with 7 bases lining up with TRBD2. The CDR3 runs to 15 residues. The trim removed 6 bases at V and 0 bases at J, leaving 7 bases unmatched. From germline, CDR1 is MNHEY and CDR2 SVGAGI. CDR3 region: CASRASGTYQETQYF. The DNA for the CDR3 is TGTGCCAGCAGGGCCAGCGGGACGTACCAAGAGACCCAGTACTTC.